These 24 T cell receptor beta chains originate from one sample sequenced in a study of cytotoxic CD8 clonotypes in ibrutinib-treated CLL. Some clones are missing from TCRdb's copy, which holds only in-frame ones; the method was immunoSEQ multiplex PCR. The sample lists some 130,000 clones, 75% to 90% seen once, with around 2.1% in the top ten. This specimen consisted of PBMCs, obtained after 24 months of ibrutinib treatment. Receptors originate from a human donor with chronic lymphocytic leukemia.

The J gene is TRBJ2-3, the V gene TRBV7-8; perhaps TRBD2 as D (5 bases). The V end lost 4 bases, the J end lost 5 bases, and 13 bases lay between the germline ends. Germline lookup yields CDR1 SGHVS and CDR2 FQNEAQ. There are 14 residues in the CDR3. For the CDR3, the DNA is TGTGCCAGCAGCTCTCGGACTGGAGGAGATACGCAGTATTTT. Its translation is CASSSRTGGDTQYF.

This clone was picked up a small number of times. The CDR3 sequence is CASSSGAITYEQYF. The CDR3 DNA is TGTGCCAGCAGCTCGGGCGCGATAACCTACGAGCAGTACTTC. V usage is TRBV7-2 and J usage is TRBJ2-7, with D unresolved. The germline gives CDR1 SGHTA, CDR2 FQGNSA. V was shortened by 4 bases and J by 2 bases, with 12 bases between the two germline ends. The CDR3 is 14 residues long. The variable domain in full, completed from reference TRBV7-2 and TRBJ2-7, reads GAGVSQSPSNKVTEKGKDVELRCDPISGHTALYWYRQSLGQGLEFLIYFQGNSAPDKSGLPSDRFSAERTGGSVSTLTIQRTQQEDSAVYLCASSSGAITYEQYFGPGTRLTVT.

The chain joins TRBV4-2 to TRBJ2-7, with 9 nucleotides matching TRBD1. Germline CDR1 and CDR2: LGHNA and YNFKEQ. This CDR3 spans 15 amino acids. Losses at the gene ends were 1 base for V and 3 bases for J; bases not matched to a gene: 4. DNA for the CDR3: TGTGCCAGCAGCCAAGCCGGGACAGGGTACTACGAGCAGTACTTC. It translates to CASSQAGTGYYEQYF.

This chain joins TRBV28 and TRBJ2-7; D is ambiguous. Germline V gives CDR1 MDHEN, CDR2 SYDVKM. Deletions cut 3 bases from V and 5 bases from J, with 8 bases between. This CDR3 is 12 amino acids long. The CDR3 loop reads CASSFYRDEQYF. The CDR3, as DNA: TGTGCCAGCAGTTTTTATCGCGACGAGCAGTACTTC.

The rearrangement uses TRBV7-6 and TRBJ2-7; D not certain. V dropped 0 bases and J dropped 0 bases, with 6 bases sitting between them. The CDR3 length is 14 residues. In germline, CDR1 is SGHVS, CDR2 FNYEAQ. For the CDR3, the DNA is TGTGCCAGCAGCTTAGCGCAGGACTCCTACGAGCAGTACTTC. It translates to CASSLAQDSYEQYF.

The chain recombines TRBV7-2 with TRBJ1-5; no reliable D call. The CDR3 has 16 amino acids. V was trimmed by 1 base and J by 5 bases, leaving 15 bases between them. In germline, CDR1 is SGHTA, CDR2 FQGNSA. CDR3 amino acids: CASSLEGSLSYQPQHF. The CDR3 region has the DNA TGTGCCAGCAGCTTAGAAGGCAGCCTCTCCTATCAGCCCCAGCATTTT.

This chain joins TRBV4-2 and TRBJ2-1; TRBD2 matches at 7 bases. V trimming: 0 bases; J trimming: 0 bases; junction bases outside the gene matches: 8. Per the germline V gene, CDR1 is LGHNA and CDR2 is YNFKEQ. The CDR3 is 18 amino acids. The CDR3 DNA is TGTGCCAGCAGCCAAGAGAATCTAGCGGTCAGCTCCTACAATGAGCAGTTCTTC. Encoded protein: CASSQENLAVSSYNEQFF.

About this clone: This may arise from a read error, as a much more abundant clone is one base away. The chain couples TRBV6-6 to TRBJ2-2, with D perhaps matching TRBD1 or TRBD2 (7 bases each). CDR1 is MNHNY, CDR2 SVGAGI, per germline (reference sequence). V lost 10 bases to trimming and J lost 6 bases, with 21 bases between them. The CDR3 length is 15 residues. As DNA, the CDR3 is TGTGCCATCGGGCAGGGGGGGGGTCTGTCCGGGGAGCTGTTTTTT. Translated, it gives CAIGQGGGLSGELFF.

The V call is TRBV18, the J call TRBJ2-7; 11 nucleotides align to TRBD2. Germline V gene data show CDR1 as KGHSH and CDR2 as LQKENI. This CDR3 comprises 17 residues. J lost 0 bases, V lost 2 bases, and 6 bases had no gene match. CDR3 nucleotides: TGTGCCAGCTCACCATCTAGCGGGAGGTCGAGCTCCTACGAGCAGTACTTC. This gives the protein CASSPSSGRSSSYEQYF.

The gene calls are TRBV29-1 and TRBJ2-1; unclear D gene. The CDR3 has 16 amino acids. V lost 6 bases, J lost 2 bases, and 20 bases lay in between. CDR1 is SQVTM and CDR2 is ANQGSEA in the germline V gene. The CDR3 bases are TGCAGCGTCCGCCCCATCTCTCTTGGTGCCTACAATGAGCAGTTCTTC. Its protein is CSVRPISLGAYNEQFF.

This chain connects TRBV27 to TRBJ1-6; tentatively, D is TRBD1 (5 bases). CDR3 length equals 16 residues. Trimming removed 6 bases at V and 7 bases at J, with 19 bases between. Germline CDR1 is MNHEY and CDR2 is SMNVEV (reference sequence). CDR3 in amino acids: CASSLRGSSRNSPLHF. DNA for the CDR3: TGTGCCAGCAGCCTAAGGGGATCGTCTAGGAATTCACCCCTCCACTTT.

J is TRBJ2-3 and V is TRBV29-1, with TRBD2 matching over 10 bases. The CDR3 length is 14 residues. The junction had 5 bases not matched to a gene; V was cut back by 4 bases and J by 4 bases. Germline V lookup: CDR1 SQVTM, CDR2 ANQGSEA. CDR3 sequence (DNA): TGCAGCGTTGCCGAAGCGGGGGGGCCAGATACGCAGTATTTT. Translated, it gives CSVAEAGGPDTQYF.

The V gene is TRBV11-2, the J gene TRBJ2-1, with 15 positions matching TRBD2. The germline gives CDR1 SGHAT, CDR2 FQNNGV. Unmatched junction bases numbered 4, after V lost 3 bases and J lost 10 bases. This CDR3 region has 15 residues. CDR3 loop: CASSLAGTSGREQFF. In DNA form, the CDR3 reads TGTGCCAGCAGCTTGGCCGGGACTAGCGGGAGGGAGCAGTTCTTC.

V is TRBV28 and J is TRBJ1-2; maybe TRBD1 (5 bases). Trimming took 4 bases from V and 4 from J, leaving 7 bases between them. CDR3 length: 12 residues. Per the germline V gene, CDR1 is MDHEN and CDR2 is SYDVKM. The CDR3 reads CASSSGTYGYTF. CDR3 nucleotides: TGTGCCAGCAGTTCCGGGACCTATGGCTACACCTTC.

This chain's CDR3 is CASSWAGNYEQYF. CDR3 coding DNA: TGTGCCAGCAGCTGGGCCGGAAACTACGAGCAGTACTTC. V and J are TRBV11-1 and TRBJ2-7; D uncertain. The CDR3 contains 13 residues. V was clipped by 4 bases and J by 3 bases, with 10 bases between them. Germline lookup yields CDR1 SGHAT and CDR2 FQDESV (reference sequence).

This chain joins TRBV11-3 and TRBJ2-2; 9 nucleotides agree with TRBD2. This CDR3 has 14 amino acids. J lost 7 bases, V lost 8 bases, and 8 bases had no gene match. Germline V gene lookup returns CDR1 SGHNT and CDR2 YENEEA. This CDR3 reads CASSRGTSFGELFF. In nucleotides, the CDR3 is TGTGCCAGCTCCCGGGGGACTAGCTTCGGGGAGCTGTTTTTT.

The rearrangement uses TRBV7-2 and TRBJ2-3; weak D call: TRBD2 (6 bases). The V gene's germline CDR1 is SGHTA and CDR2 FQGNSA. Trimming removed 5 bases at V and 9 bases at J, with 21 bases between. The length of the CDR3 is 15 residues. The CDR3 DNA reads TGTGCCAGCAGCCAGTACGACCAGGGAGGCGGGACGCAGTATTTT. The encoded protein is CASSQYDQGGGTQYF.

The chain combines TRBV10-3 with TRBJ1-2; D is perhaps TRBD1 (5 bases). This CDR3 has 13 residues. CDR1 ENHRY and CDR2 SYGVKD come from the germline V gene. The V end lost 3 bases, the J end lost 5 bases, and 10 bases lay between the germline ends. The CDR3 DNA reads TGTGCCATCAGTGAAACAGGTTCTTATGGCTACACCTTC. Translating gives CAISETGSYGYTF.

This chain links TRBV14 with TRBJ2-1; a weak D match, TRBD2 (6 bases). CDR1 is SGHDN and CDR2 is FVKESK in the germline V gene. This CDR3 has 13 residues. V lost 1 base and J 12 bases, leaving 13 bases between the germline ends. This chain's CDR3 is CASSQGVAVAQFF. The CDR3 DNA reads TGTGCCAGCAGCCAAGGCGTAGCGGTGGCGCAGTTCTTC.

CDR3 amino acids: CASSSKGGRSYGYTF. In DNA form, the CDR3 reads TGTGCCAGCAGTTCAAAGGGGGGCCGAAGCTATGGCTACACCTTC. The chain couples TRBV6-5 to TRBJ1-2; possibly TRBD1 for D (6 bases). The CDR3 totals 15 residues. Germline V gives CDR1 MNHEY, CDR2 SVGAGI. V lost 4 bases, J lost 4 bases, and 16 bases lay in between.

This clone was seen many times. The chain combines TRBV14 with TRBJ1-4; 7 bases line up with TRBD1. Germline loops: CDR1 SGHDN, CDR2 FVKESK. This CDR3 spans 15 amino acids. V was pared by 3 bases and J by 7 bases, with 8 bases of the junction left unmatched. CDR3 in DNA: TGTGCCAGCAGCCAGAAAGGGGGCGCGGGTGAAAAACTGTTTTTT. Amino acid sequence: CASSQKGGAGEKLFF. The full variable domain, with the rest looked up from reference TRBV14 and TRBJ1-4, is EAGVTQFPSHSVIEKGQTVTLRCDPISGHDNLYWYRRVMGKEIKFLLHFVKESKQDESGMPNNRFLAERTGGTYSTLKVQPAELEDSGVYFCASSQKGGAGEKLFFGSGTQLSVL.

V gene TRBV28 combines with J gene TRBJ2-7, with 8 bases aligning to TRBD1. The CDR3 runs to 13 residues. V lost 6 bases, J lost 4 bases, and 5 bases stayed unmatched. Germline assignment: CDR1 MDHEN and CDR2 SYDVKM. The CDR3 nucleotides are TGTGCCAGCAGCCAGGGGGCGTGGTACGAGCAGTACTTC. Translation gives CASSQGAWYEQYF.

This chain uses TRBV5-1 with TRBJ2-3, with D perhaps TRBD2 (6 bases). From germline, CDR1 is SGHRS and CDR2 YFSETQ. This CDR3 is built from 14 residues. V was shortened by 5 bases and J by 3 bases, with 13 bases between the two germline ends. The CDR3 is CASRGMEGTDTQYF. CDR3 bases: TGCGCCAGCAGGGGGATGGAGGGTACAGATACGCAGTATTTT.

The chain carries TRBV9 and TRBJ2-2, with a weak D call TRBD2 (6 bases). This CDR3 has 16 amino acids. V lost 3 bases and J 1 base, leaving 13 bases between the germline ends. Germline V CDR1 and CDR2: SGDLS, YYNGEE. The DNA for the CDR3 is TGTGCCAGCAGCGCGCCCTCGGGACTGAACACCGGGGAGCTGTTTTTT. Protein: CASSAPSGLNTGELFF. Drawing the rest from reference TRBV9 and TRBJ2-2, the complete variable domain is DSGVTQTPKHLITATGQRVTLRCSPRSGDLSVYWYQQSLDQGLQFLIQYYNGEERAKGNILERFSAQQFPDLHSELNLSSLELGDSALYFCASSAPSGLNTGELFFGEGSRLTVL.